The 10 T cell receptor beta chains below come from one sample, sequenced in a study of monozygotic twins with inflammatory bowel disease. TCRdb reprocessed the 5' RACE reads and reports one entry per CDR3 protein, with no DNA. Here the sample table reports 330,000 or so distinct CDR3 sequences. The sample taken for sequencing was blood. Every receptor here comes from a human donor with ulcerative colitis or Crohn's disease, or a healthy co-twin of an affected twin (not recorded which).

V and J are TRBV18 and TRBJ1-2; TCRdb designates TRBD1, a call that cannot be tested without DNA. Germline CDR1 reads KGHSH; CDR2 reads LQKENI. There are 15 residues in the CDR3. This chain's CDR3 is CASSPGLQGNYGYTF.

The chain carries TRBV7-3 and TRBJ1-2; TCRdb selects TRBD1, and the lack of DNA leaves this call unchecked. CDR3 length equals 16 residues. Germline lookup yields CDR1 SGHTA and CDR2 FQGTGA. The CDR3 loop is CASSPPPGHFNYGYTF.

This chain uses TRBV28 with TRBJ2-7; there is no DNA to check the TCRdb D call of TRBD2. Germline V gene data show CDR1 as MDHEN and CDR2 as SYDVKM. CDR3 length: 16 amino acids. The chain's CDR3 is CASSLALGLVSYEQYF.

The rearrangement joins TRBV2 to TRBJ1-5. CDR1 and CDR2 from the germline V gene are SNHLY and FYNNEI. CDR3 length equals 14 residues. This chain's CDR3 is CASSEIDSNQPQHF. The whole variable domain, filled in from reference TRBV2 and TRBJ1-5, reads EPEVTQTPSHQVTQMGQEVILRCVPISNHLYFYWYRQILGQKVEFLVSFYNNEISEKSEIFDDQFSVERPDGSNFTLKIRSTKLEDSAMYFCASSEIDSNQPQHFGDGTRLSIL.

The chain employs TRBV28 and TRBJ1-2; TCRdb reports TRBD1, a call that lacks DNA to check it against. The CDR3 loop spans 15 amino acids. Germline CDR1 reads MDHEN; CDR2 reads SYDVKM. CDR3 sequence: CASSLQGGSTNGYTF.

V usage is TRBV28 and J usage is TRBJ1-2; TCRdb reports TRBD1, a call that lacks DNA to check it against. CDR1 and CDR2 (germline): MDHEN, SYDVKM. The CDR3 extends over 13 amino acids. This CDR3 reads CASFKGGNYGYTF.

The chain uses TRBV6-1 and TRBJ2-1; TCRdb returns TRBD2, unconfirmable since there is no DNA. The CDR3 loop spans 14 amino acids. Germline V gene lookup returns CDR1 MNHNS and CDR2 SASEGT. The CDR3 sequence is CASGTATSYNEQFF.

The rearrangement uses TRBV3-1 and TRBJ2-1; TCRdb selects TRBD2, and the lack of DNA leaves this call unchecked. The CDR3 has 17 amino acids. In germline, CDR1 is LGHDT, CDR2 YNNKEL (reference sequence). The CDR3 region is CASSQVGWTSGRNEQFF.

The chain has TRBV4-3 and TRBJ2-2; the D call of TRBD1 rests on TCRdb alone, since no DNA is present to check it. This CDR3 spans 18 amino acids. The germline V gene has CDR1 LGHNA and CDR2 YSLEER. Here the CDR3 reads CASSQDVGGGLNTGELFF.

The V and J genes are TRBV5-1 and TRBJ2-7; TCRdb reports TRBD2, a call that lacks DNA to check it against. Germline CDR1 reads SGHRS; CDR2 reads YFSETQ. The CDR3 loop spans 15 amino acids. CDR3 amino acids: CASSHGTATLYEQYF.